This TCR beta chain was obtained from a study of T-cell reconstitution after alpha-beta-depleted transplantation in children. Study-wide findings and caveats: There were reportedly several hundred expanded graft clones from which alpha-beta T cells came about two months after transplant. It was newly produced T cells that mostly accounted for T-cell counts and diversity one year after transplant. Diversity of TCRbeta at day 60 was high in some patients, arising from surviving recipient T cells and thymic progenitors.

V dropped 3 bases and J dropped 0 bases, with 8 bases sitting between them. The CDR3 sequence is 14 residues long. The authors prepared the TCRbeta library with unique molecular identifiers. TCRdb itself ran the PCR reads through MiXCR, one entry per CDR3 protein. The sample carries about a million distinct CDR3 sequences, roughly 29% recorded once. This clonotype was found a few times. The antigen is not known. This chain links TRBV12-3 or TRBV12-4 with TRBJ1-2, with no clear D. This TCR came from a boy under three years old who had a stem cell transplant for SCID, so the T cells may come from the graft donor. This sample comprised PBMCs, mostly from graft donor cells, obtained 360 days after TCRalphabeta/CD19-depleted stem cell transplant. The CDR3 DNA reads TGTGCCAGCAGTTTCGCCCTTGCTAACTATGGCTACACCTTC. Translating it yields CASSFALANYGYTF.